This T cell receptor (beta chain) was identified in a study of T-cell memory formation after mild COVID-19. Study-level points and caveats: Memory cells collected pre-infection included some clones that later responded, suggesting cross-reactive memory joined. The study found balanced CD4/CD8 in clones contracting day 15 to 85 and a CD4+ lean in later expanders. The main location of contracting CD4+ clones was CM and EM, and that of contracting CD8+ clones was EMRA.

TCRdb re-analysed the 5' RACE reads in MiXCR, keeping a single row per CDR3 protein. This repertoire shows about 270,000 distinct CDR3 sequences, over 15% found once; its top ten account for 20% to 25%. For this clonotype: The target antigen is unknown.

Sequencing was performed on PBMCs or a T cell subset sorted from them (not recorded which). This clonotype was sampled from a man aged 18 to 29 who had mild COVID-19 (a few samples of this study predate the infection). Cell type and time point are not known.

The CDR3 DNA sequence: TGTGCCAGCAGACACCTTACCGCTCTCCGAGACAGGGAGAGCCAGCCCCAGCATTTT. Residues: CASRHLTALRDRESQPQHF. V gene TRBV3-1 combines with J gene TRBJ1-5; 7 bases line up with TRBD1. This CDR3 region has 19 residues. V trimming: 6 bases; J trimming: 7 bases; junction bases outside the gene matches: 24. Germline CDR1 LGHDT, CDR2 YNNKEL (reference sequence). The complete variable domain, with remaining parts taken from reference TRBV3-1 and TRBJ1-5, reads DTAVSQTPKYLVTQMGNDKSIKCEQNLGHDTMYWYKQDSKKFLKIMFSYNNKELIINETVPNRFSPKSPDKAHLNLHINSLELGDSAVYFCASRHLTALRDRESQPQHFGDGTRLSIL.